The 2 T cell receptor beta chains below come from one sample, sequenced in a study of T-cell memory formation after mild COVID-19. TCRdb processed the 5' RACE reads anew with MiXCR; each CDR3 protein has one entry. The sample yields roughly 340,000 distinct CDR3 sequences, under 25% seen once. The specimen was PBMCs or a T cell subset sorted from them (not recorded which). These receptors were collected from a man between 18 and 35 years old who had mild COVID-19 (a few samples of this study predate the infection). Cell type and time point are not known.

The chain has TRBV6-5 and TRBJ2-3, with TRBD2 identical over 7 bases. Germline trimming cut 5 bases from V and 0 bases from J; bases unmatched to any gene: 8. The CDR3 is 16 amino acids. Germline CDR1 and CDR2: MNHEY and SVGAGI. The chain's CDR3 is CASSPLAGLSTDTQYF. CDR3 sequence (DNA): TGTGCCAGCAGTCCCTTAGCGGGCCTCAGCACAGATACGCAGTATTTT.

This clonotype has ten or more counts. The V call is TRBV7-2, the J call TRBJ1-1; TRBD1 is a possible D gene (6 bases). The CDR3 extends over 18 amino acids. The V end was cut by 3 bases, the J end by 0 bases, with 20 bases between. CDR1 is SGHTA, CDR2 FQGNSA, per germline. In nucleotides, the CDR3 is TGTGCCAGCAGCTTCACAGGGCGCAAATCCATCATGAACACTGAAGCTTTCTTT. It yields the protein CASSFTGRKSIMNTEAFF.